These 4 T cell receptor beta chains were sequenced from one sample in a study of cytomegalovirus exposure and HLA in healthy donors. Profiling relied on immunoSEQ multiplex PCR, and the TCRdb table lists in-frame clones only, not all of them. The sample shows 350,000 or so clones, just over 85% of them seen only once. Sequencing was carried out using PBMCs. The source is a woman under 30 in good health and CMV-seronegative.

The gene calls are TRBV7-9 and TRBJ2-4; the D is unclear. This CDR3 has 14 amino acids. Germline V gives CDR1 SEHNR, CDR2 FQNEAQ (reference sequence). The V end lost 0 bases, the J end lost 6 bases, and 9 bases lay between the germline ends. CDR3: CASSLAVEPNIQYF. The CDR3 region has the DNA TGTGCCAGCAGCTTAGCCGTGGAGCCAAACATTCAGTACTTC. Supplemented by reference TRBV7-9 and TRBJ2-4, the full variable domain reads DTGVSQNPRHKITKRGQNVTFRCDPISEHNRLYWYRQTLGQGPEFLTYFQNEAQLEKSRLLSDRFSAERPKGSFSTLEIQRTEQGDSAMYLCASSLAVEPNIQYFGAGTRLSVL.

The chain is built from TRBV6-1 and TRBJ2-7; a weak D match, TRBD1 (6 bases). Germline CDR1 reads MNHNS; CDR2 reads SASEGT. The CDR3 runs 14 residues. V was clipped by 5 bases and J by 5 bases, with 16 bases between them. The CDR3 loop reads CASSTHRPGDEQYF. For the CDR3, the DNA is TGTGCCAGCAGTACCCACCGGCCAGGGGACGAGCAGTACTTC.

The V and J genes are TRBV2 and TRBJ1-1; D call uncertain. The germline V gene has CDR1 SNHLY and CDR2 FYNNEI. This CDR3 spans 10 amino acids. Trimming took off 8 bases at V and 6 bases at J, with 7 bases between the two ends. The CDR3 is CASPVAEAFF. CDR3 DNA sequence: TGTGCCAGCCCAGTCGCTGAAGCTTTCTTT.

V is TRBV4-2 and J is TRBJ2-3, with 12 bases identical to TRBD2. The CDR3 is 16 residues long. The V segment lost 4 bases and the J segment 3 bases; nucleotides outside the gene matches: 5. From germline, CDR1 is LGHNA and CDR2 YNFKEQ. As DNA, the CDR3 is TGTGCCAGCAGCCGCTTGCTAGCGGGAGGGACAGATACGCAGTATTTT. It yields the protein CASSRLLAGGTDTQYF.